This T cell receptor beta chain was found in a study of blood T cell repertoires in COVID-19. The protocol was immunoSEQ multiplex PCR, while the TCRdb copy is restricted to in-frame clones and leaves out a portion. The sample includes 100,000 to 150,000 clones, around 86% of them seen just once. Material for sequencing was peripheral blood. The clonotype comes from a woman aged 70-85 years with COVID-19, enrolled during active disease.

The CDR3 spells CAISASGGDYNEQFF. DNA of the CDR3: TGTGCCATCAGTGCGAGCGGGGGGGATTACAATGAGCAGTTCTTC. The rearrangement joins TRBV10-3 to TRBJ2-1; TRBD2 matches 10 bases. Germline CDR1 and CDR2: ENHRY and SYGVKD. Unmatched junction bases numbered 4, after V lost 4 bases and J lost 4 bases. The CDR3 has 15 amino acids.